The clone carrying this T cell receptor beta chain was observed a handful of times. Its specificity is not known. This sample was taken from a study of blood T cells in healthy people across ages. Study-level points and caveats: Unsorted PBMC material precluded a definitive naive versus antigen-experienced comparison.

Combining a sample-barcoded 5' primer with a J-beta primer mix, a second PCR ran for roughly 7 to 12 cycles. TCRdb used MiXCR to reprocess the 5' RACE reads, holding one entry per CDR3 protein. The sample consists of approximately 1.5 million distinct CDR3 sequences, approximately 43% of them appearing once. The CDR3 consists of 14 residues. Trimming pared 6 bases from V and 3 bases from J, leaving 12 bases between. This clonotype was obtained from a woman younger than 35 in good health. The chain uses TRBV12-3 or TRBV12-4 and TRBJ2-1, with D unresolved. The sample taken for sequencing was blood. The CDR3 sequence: CASSLLGGYNEQFF. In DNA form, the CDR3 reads TGTGCCAGCAGCTTGCTCGGCGGCTACAATGAGCAGTTCTTC.